The sequence of this TCR beta chain was determined in a study of T cell responses to AZD1222 COVID-19 vaccine. There are a few counts of this clone. Its antigen is unidentified. The study's findings and limits: Reports say nearly half of spike-specific TCRs go after unmutated variant regions.

Using immunoSEQ multiplex PCR, the repertoire was profiled, and TCRdb retains in-frame clones only, with some absent. In the table there are about 120,000 clones, around 81% of which are singletons. The starting material was peripheral blood, obtained on day 0 of AZD1222 vaccination. The sequence derives from an adult in good health.

The CDR3 spells CASSTRDRGEQYF. In nucleotides, the CDR3 is TGTGCCAGCAGCACCCGGGACAGGGGCGAGCAGTACTTC. The chain carries TRBV7-6 and TRBJ2-7, with 10 bases identical to TRBD1. The germline V gene encodes CDR1 SGHVS and CDR2 FNYEAQ. CDR3 length equals 13 residues. V lost 5 bases to trimming and J lost 6 bases; unmatched junction nucleotides: 4.